Sequencing of this TCR beta chain was carried out in a study of CD8+ T cells in alopecia areata. The sample holds one count of this clone. Its matching antigen is unknown. In each case, RNA was isolated and then reverse transcribed into cDNA as the sequencing template. The method was immunoSEQ multiplex PCR; TCRdb's version includes in-frame clones alone and lacks a portion of them. The sample consists of 150,000 to 200,000 clones, approximately 59% of them appearing once. This sample's treatment: oral pan-JAK inhibitor, 5-10 mg twice daily. Peripheral blood, together with lesional scalp punch biopsies, was collected from alopecia areata patients. Starting from PBMCs, sorting isolated CD4+ and CD8+ T cells. The germline CDR1 and CDR2 sequences are SGHVS and FNYEAQ. This CDR3 is 12 amino acids long. V was pared by 1 base and J by 8 bases, with 2 bases of the junction left unmatched. Regarding the study as a whole: Many expanded lesional clones persisted in scalp and blood during tofacitinib.

J is TRBJ2-7 and V is TRBV7-6; 7 nucleotides align to TRBD1. The material was CD4+ T cells sorted from blood, obtained between weeks 55 and 70, from a patient treated with tofacitinib. The clonotype was recovered from a human donor with alopecia areata. The CDR3: CASSLVTGQQYF. Written as DNA, the CDR3 is TGTGCCAGCAGCTTAGTGACAGGGCAGCAGTACTTC.